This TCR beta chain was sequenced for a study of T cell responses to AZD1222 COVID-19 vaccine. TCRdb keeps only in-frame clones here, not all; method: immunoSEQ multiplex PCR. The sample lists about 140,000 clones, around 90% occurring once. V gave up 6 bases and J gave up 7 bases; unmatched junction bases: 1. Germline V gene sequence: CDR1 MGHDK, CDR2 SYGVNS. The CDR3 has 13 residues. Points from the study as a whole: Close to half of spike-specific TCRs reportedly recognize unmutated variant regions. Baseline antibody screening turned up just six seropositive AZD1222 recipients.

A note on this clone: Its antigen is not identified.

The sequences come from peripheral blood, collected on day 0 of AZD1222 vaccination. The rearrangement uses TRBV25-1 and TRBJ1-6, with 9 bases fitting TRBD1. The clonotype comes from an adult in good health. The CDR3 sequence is CASRGQGNSPLHF. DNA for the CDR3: TGTGCCAGCAGGGGACAGGGAAATTCACCCCTCCACTTT.